This T cell receptor beta chain originates from a study of blood T cell repertoires in COVID-19 (dated by TCRdb to about 2020). In terms of the full investigation: The collaborator samples originated in the United States, Italy and Spain and spanned the acute and convalescent phases of COVID-19. The dataset comprised deeply sampled blood TCRbeta repertoires from subjects exposed to, actively infected with, or recovered from COVID-19. The prospective study material was composed of cDNA or gDNA derived from T cells, B-cell-depleted T cells, or PBMCs. Samples came from the ongoing ImmuneRACE study (first 160 participants) plus 1,254 subjects from 6 global collaborators. Where available, HLA class I and class II types were obtained from metadata supplied by the sample provider rather than from assay-based typing. The repertoires were made available in a free public database intended to serve as a resource for research on the immune response to SARS-CoV-2. Nearly every sample came with metadata listing a de-identified subject ID, COVID-19 status, age in years and sex. Points the paper makes about the study in general: How much clinical and demographic metadata was included differed by source and by participant, and the metadata was provided uncurated.

The CDR3, cysteine through phenylalanine, is 15 amino acids long. CDR3 DNA is the only sequence kept; it has 45 bases, read in frame from the first base. Sequences MNHEY (CDR1) and SVGAGI (CDR2) are obtained from the germline V gene. Trimming removed 8 bases from V and 2 bases from J, leaving 19 bases between the germline ends. The immunoSEQ Assay, a bias-controlled multiplex PCR, was used to amplify TCRbeta CDR3 regions from genomic DNA. The paper's processing steps were these. Within the assay, amplification of reference gene primers was used to estimate how many nucleated cells each sample contained. To quantify the absolute abundance of each unique TCRbeta CDR3 rearrangement, sequence reads were collapsed and filtered. For each sample, productive Simpson clonality was calculated by taking the square root of Simpson's diversity index across productive rearrangements. Sourced from immuneACCESS, this table was stored by TCRdb with only in-frame sequences that have V and J called. A share of the clones is absent; for the studies checked, an unresolved V gene accounts for under half, and the remainder has no known explanation. V, J and clone size derive from that table, while D and trimming were established from the DNA sequence. The sample yields almost 65,000 clones; 88% were counted once. The ten largest make up over 9% of the sample.

Comment on this clone: Its antigen is currently not known. Per-nucleotide qualities are absent, and no much larger clonotype sits a single base away.

Enrolling through a virtual design, the prospective study's participants ranged in age from roughly 18 to 100 years and lived across around 25 United States geographic areas. In the prospective study, cohorts were assigned on the basis of participant-reported clinical history obtained from a screening survey and a study questionnaire. ImmuneRACE Cohort 3 recovered participants were defined by two consecutive negative NP/OP PCR tests, healthcare professional clearance, or symptom resolution. Each participant in the prospective study had whole blood, serum and a nasopharyngeal or oropharyngeal swab collected by mobile phlebotomists. Additional blood draws and questionnaires over an approximately 2-month period could optionally be provided by prospective study participants. Blood samples from the prospective study were shipped frozen or at room temperature prior to DNA extraction.

The sequenced sample was PBMCs or T cells enriched from blood (not recorded which). This TCR was sampled from a woman between 40 and 55 years old who had recovered from COVID-19. The rearrangement combines TRBV6-5 with TRBJ2-7; the D gene is perhaps TRBD1, from 5 matching bases. The CDR3 protein is CASLRVTVQAYEQYF. The nucleotide sequence reads TGTGCCAGCCTCAGAGTGACAGTTCAAGCCTACGAGCAGTACTTC.